A selection of T cell receptor beta chains follows, all from one sample in a study of beta chain features in type 1 diabetes. Clones were read by immunoSEQ multiplex PCR, and TCRdb kept only the in-frame ones, dropping some. The data show about 320,000 clones, with 14% seen just once and roughly 7% held by the top ten. Sequencing input: central memory CD4+ T cells from blood. Receptors originate from a young man in good health. Both conserved end residues are part of each CDR3. Each record gives: clone size, D gene, V gene, J gene, CDR3 DNA, CDR3 protein. A D gene is named only where the DNA matches it firmly. Size is omitted from some rows. Given values are once, few, many or a class for expanded clones.

clone_size: many; d_call: TRBD2; v_call: TRBV4-3; j_call: TRBJ2-1; cdr3_nt: TGCGCCAGCAGCCAAAGGGGAGCGGGGGGGTCCTACAATGAGCAGTTCTTC; cdr3_aa: CASSQRGAGGSYNEQFF
clone_size: many; d_call: TRBD1; v_call: TRBV10-3; j_call: TRBJ1-1; cdr3_nt: TGTGCCATCAGTAGGACAGGGAAGTCTGAAGCTTTCTTT; cdr3_aa: CAISRTGKSEAFF
clone_size: .; d_call: .; v_call: TRBV11-2; j_call: TRBJ2-3; cdr3_nt: TGTGCCAGCAGCTTATTGGGAAGCACAGATACGCAGTATTTT; cdr3_aa: CASSLLGSTDTQYF
clone_size: few; d_call: TRBD2; v_call: TRBV30; j_call: TRBJ2-1; cdr3_nt: TGTGCCTGGAGATCGGTCTTGGGTAGCGGGATCGGCAATGAGCAGTTCTTC; cdr3_aa: CAWRSVLGSGIGNEQFF
clone_size: .; d_call: .; v_call: TRBV7-2; j_call: TRBJ2-3; cdr3_nt: TGTGCCAGCAGCTTAGCGAGGCCCACAGATACGCAGTATTTT; cdr3_aa: CASSLARPTDTQYF
clone_size: .; d_call: .; v_call: TRBV5-5; j_call: TRBJ2-4; cdr3_nt: TGTGCCAGCAGCTTGGTAATCCCGGGGGATAGCATTCAGTACTTC; cdr3_aa: CASSLVIPGDSIQYF
clone_size: few; d_call: .; v_call: TRBV9; j_call: TRBJ1-2; cdr3_nt: TGTGCCAGCAGCCAAGGTCGGGGCTACACCTTC; cdr3_aa: CASSQGRGYTF
clone_size: few; d_call: .; v_call: TRBV7-2; j_call: TRBJ1-1; cdr3_nt: TGTGCCAGCAGCTCCGGACGGAGGAATGAAGCTTTCTTT; cdr3_aa: CASSSGRRNEAFF
clone_size: .; d_call: .; v_call: TRBV9; j_call: TRBJ2-1; cdr3_nt: TGTGCCAGCAGCGCGGGGGAAGGTCGTGAGCAGTTCTTC; cdr3_aa: CASSAGEGREQFF
clone_size: many; d_call: .; v_call: TRBV5-4; j_call: TRBJ2-1; cdr3_nt: TGTGCCAGCAGCCCCGACACCTACAATGAGCAGTTCTTC; cdr3_aa: CASSPDTYNEQFF
clone_size: .; d_call: .; v_call: TRBV7-2; j_call: TRBJ2-5; cdr3_nt: TGTGCCAGCAGCTTAATGTTAGAGACCCAGTACTTC; cdr3_aa: CASSLMLETQYF
clone_size: .; d_call: .; v_call: TRBV5-6; j_call: TRBJ1-5; cdr3_nt: TGTGCCAGCAGCCATGGGGGTCGGGGGGGCAATCAGCCCCAGCATTTT; cdr3_aa: CASSHGGRGGNQPQHF
clone_size: .; d_call: .; v_call: TRBV10-1; j_call: TRBJ2-3; cdr3_nt: TGCGCCAGCAGTGAGTCGCCGGGGGATACGCAGTATTTT; cdr3_aa: CASSESPGDTQYF
clone_size: .; d_call: .; v_call: TRBV5-1; j_call: TRBJ1-5; cdr3_nt: TGCGCCAGCAGCCTGAGGGGAGGCAATCAGCCCCAGCATTTT; cdr3_aa: CASSLRGGNQPQHF
clone_size: .; d_call: .; v_call: TRBV5-4; j_call: TRBJ2-3; cdr3_nt: TGCGCCAGCTCCTTCGGTCGGACAGATACGCAGTATTTT; cdr3_aa: CASSFGRTDTQYF
clone_size: few; d_call: .; v_call: TRBV27; j_call: TRBJ1-1; cdr3_nt: TGTGCCAGCAGTTCGAGGACTGTAGAGAACACTGAAGCTTTCTTT; cdr3_aa: CASSSRTVENTEAFF
clone_size: .; d_call: TRBD2; v_call: TRBV7-9; j_call: TRBJ2-3; cdr3_nt: TGTGCCAGCAGCTTAGCGACTAGCGGGTCAGATACGCAGTATTTT; cdr3_aa: CASSLATSGSDTQYF
clone_size: few; d_call: .; v_call: TRBV7-8; j_call: TRBJ1-1; cdr3_nt: TGTGCCAGCAGCCAGGTCGGCGGGGAGGGGACTGAAGCTTTCTTT; cdr3_aa: CASSQVGGEGTEAFF
clone_size: few; d_call: .; v_call: TRBV28; j_call: TRBJ1-3; cdr3_nt: TGTGCCAGCAGTAAAGGAGGCTTCGGAAACACCATATATTTT; cdr3_aa: CASSKGGFGNTIYF
clone_size: few; d_call: TRBD2; v_call: TRBV7-3; j_call: TRBJ2-2; cdr3_nt: TGTGCCAGCAGCTTAAGTGGACTAGCGGGAGGGCCGAACACCGGGGAGCTGTTTTTT; cdr3_aa: CASSLSGLAGGPNTGELFF
clone_size: .; d_call: .; v_call: TRBV6-5; j_call: TRBJ2-4; cdr3_nt: TGTGCCATCGGAGGGGTAGGGGCCAAAAACATTCAGTACTTC; cdr3_aa: CAIGGVGAKNIQYF
clone_size: .; d_call: TRBD1; v_call: TRBV6-6; j_call: TRBJ1-2; cdr3_nt: TGTGCCAGCAGGACAGGGGACTATGGCTACACCTTC; cdr3_aa: CASRTGDYGYTF